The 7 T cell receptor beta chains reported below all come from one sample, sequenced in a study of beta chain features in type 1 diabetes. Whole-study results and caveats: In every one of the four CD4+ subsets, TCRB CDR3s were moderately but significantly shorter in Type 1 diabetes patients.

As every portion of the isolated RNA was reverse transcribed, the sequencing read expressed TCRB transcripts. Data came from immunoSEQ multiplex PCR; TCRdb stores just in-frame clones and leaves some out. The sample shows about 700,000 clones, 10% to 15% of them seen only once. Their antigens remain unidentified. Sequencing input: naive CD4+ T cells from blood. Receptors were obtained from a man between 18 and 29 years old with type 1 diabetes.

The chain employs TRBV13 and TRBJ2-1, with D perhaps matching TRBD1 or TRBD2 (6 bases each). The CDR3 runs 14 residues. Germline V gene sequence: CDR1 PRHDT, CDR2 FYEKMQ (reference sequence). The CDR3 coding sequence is TGTGCATCCAATGGGGGGCCCACATACAATGAGCAGTTCTTC. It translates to CASNGGPTYNEQFF.

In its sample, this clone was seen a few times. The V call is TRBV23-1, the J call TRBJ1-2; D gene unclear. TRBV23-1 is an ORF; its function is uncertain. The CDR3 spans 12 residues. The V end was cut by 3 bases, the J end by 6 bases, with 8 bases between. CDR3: CASSHAQNGYTF. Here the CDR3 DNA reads TGCGCCAGCAGTCATGCCCAAAATGGCTACACCTTC.

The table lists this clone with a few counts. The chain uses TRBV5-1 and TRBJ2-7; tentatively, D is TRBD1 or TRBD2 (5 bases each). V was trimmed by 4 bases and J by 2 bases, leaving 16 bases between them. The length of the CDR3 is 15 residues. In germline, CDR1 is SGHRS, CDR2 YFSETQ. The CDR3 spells CASSHGTTPAYEQYF. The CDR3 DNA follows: TGCGCCAGCAGCCACGGGACCACACCTGCCTACGAGCAGTACTTC.

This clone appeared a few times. CDR3 sequence: CASSFGRTNTGELFF. CDR3 bases: TGTGCCAGCAGCTTCGGACGTACGAACACCGGGGAGCTGTTTTTT. The chain has TRBV13 and TRBJ2-2; D uncertain. In germline, CDR1 is PRHDT, CDR2 FYEKMQ (reference sequence). The V gene lost 3 bases and the J gene lost 0 bases, with 8 bases spanning the gap. This CDR3 spans 15 amino acids.

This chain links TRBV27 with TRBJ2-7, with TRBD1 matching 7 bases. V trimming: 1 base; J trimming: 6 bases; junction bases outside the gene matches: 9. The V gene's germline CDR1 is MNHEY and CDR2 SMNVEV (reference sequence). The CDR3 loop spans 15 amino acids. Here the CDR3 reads CASSLWGTVPAEQYF. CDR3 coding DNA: TGTGCCAGCAGTTTATGGGGGACAGTGCCGGCCGAGCAGTACTTC.

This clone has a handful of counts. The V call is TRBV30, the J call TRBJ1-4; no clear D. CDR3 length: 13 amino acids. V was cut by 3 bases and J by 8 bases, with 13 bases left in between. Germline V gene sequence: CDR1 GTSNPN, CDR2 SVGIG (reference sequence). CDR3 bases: TGTGCCTGGAGGCCGGGATTCGGGGAAAAACTGTTTTTT. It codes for CAWRPGFGEKLFF.

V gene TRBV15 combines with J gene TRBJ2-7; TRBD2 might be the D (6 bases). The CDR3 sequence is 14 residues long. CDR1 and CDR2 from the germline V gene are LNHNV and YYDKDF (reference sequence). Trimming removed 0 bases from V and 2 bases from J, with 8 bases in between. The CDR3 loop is CATSREAGPYEQYF. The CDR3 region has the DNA TGTGCCACCAGCAGAGAAGCGGGCCCCTACGAGCAGTACTTC.